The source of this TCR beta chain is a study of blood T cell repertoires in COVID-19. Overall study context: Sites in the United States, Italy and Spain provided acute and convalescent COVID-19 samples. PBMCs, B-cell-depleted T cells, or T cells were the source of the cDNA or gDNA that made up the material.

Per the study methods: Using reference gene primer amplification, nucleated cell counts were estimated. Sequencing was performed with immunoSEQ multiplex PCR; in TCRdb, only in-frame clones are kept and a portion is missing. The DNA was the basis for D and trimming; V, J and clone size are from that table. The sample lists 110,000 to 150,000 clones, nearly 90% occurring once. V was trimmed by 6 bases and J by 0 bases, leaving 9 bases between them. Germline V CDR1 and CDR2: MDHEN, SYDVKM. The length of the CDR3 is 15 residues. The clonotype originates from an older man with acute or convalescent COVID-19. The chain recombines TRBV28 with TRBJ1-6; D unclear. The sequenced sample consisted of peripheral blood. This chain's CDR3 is CASREASSYNSPLHF. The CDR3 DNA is TGTGCCAGCAGGGAAGCGAGCTCCTATAATTCACCCCTCCACTTT.